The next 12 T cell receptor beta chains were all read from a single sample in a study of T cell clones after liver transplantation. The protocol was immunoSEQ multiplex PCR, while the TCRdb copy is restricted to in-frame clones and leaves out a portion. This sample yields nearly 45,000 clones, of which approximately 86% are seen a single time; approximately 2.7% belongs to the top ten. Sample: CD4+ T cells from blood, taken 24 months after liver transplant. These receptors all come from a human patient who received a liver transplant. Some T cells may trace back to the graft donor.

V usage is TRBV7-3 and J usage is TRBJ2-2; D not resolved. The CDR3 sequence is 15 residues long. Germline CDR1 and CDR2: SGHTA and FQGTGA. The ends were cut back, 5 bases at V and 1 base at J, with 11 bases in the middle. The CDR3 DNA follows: TGTGCCAGCAGCGAACGACAAGTGAACACCGGGGAGCTGTTTTTT. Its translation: CASSERQVNTGELFF.

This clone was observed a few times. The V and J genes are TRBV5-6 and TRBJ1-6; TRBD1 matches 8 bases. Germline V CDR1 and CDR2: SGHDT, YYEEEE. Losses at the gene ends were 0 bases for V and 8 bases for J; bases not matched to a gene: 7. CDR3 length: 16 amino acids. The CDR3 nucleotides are TGTGCCAGCAGCTTGGAGGCCAGGACAGGGTATTCACCCCTCCACTTT. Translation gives CASSLEARTGYSPLHF.

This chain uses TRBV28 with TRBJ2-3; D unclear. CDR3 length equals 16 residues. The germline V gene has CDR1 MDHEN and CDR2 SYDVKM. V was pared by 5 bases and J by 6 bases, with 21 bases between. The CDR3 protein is CASSLRLSQHTDTQYF. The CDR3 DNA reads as TGTGCCAGCAGTCTCCGACTTAGCCAGCACACGGATACGCAGTATTTT.

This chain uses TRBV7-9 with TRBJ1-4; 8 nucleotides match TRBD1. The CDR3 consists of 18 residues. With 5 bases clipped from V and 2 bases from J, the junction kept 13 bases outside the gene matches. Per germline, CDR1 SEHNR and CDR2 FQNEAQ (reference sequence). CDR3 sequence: CASSPGQEGIATNEKLFF. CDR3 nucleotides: TGTGCCAGCAGCCCGGGACAGGAGGGGATAGCGACTAATGAAAAACTGTTTTTT.

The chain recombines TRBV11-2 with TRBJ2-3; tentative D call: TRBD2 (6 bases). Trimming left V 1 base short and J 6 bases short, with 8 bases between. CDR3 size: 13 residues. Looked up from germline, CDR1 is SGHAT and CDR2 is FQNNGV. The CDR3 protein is CASSLGGVDTQYF. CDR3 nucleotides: TGTGCCAGCAGCTTAGGGGGGGTGGATACGCAGTATTTT.

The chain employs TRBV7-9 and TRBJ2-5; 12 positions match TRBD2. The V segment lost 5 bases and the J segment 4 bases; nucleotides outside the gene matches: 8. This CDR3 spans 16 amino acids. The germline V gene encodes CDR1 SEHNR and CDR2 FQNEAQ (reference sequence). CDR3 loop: CASSENLAGGLETQYF. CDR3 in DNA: TGTGCCAGCAGCGAGAACCTAGCGGGGGGGCTAGAGACCCAGTACTTC. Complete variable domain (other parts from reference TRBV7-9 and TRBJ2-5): DTGVSQNPRHKITKRGQNVTFRCDPISEHNRLYWYRQTLGQGPEFLTYFQNEAQLEKSRLLSDRFSAERPKGSFSTLEIQRTEQGDSAMYLCASSENLAGGLETQYFGPGTRLLVL.

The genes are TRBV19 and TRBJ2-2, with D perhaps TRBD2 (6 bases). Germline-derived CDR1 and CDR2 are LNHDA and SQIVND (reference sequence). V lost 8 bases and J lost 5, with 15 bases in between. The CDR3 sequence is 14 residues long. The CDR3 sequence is CASFQGGRTGELFF. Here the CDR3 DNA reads TGTGCCAGTTTTCAGGGAGGTAGGACCGGGGAGCTGTTTTTT.

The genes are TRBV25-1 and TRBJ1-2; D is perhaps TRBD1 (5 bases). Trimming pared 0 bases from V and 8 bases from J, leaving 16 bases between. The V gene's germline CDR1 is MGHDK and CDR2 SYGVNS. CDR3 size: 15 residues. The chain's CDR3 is CASSEYRGGGSGYTF. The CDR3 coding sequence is TGTGCCAGCAGTGAATATCGAGGTGGGGGGTCCGGCTACACCTTC.

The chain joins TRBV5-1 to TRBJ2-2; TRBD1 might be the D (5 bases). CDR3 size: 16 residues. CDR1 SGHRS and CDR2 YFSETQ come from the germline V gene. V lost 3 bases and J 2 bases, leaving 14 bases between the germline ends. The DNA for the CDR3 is TGCGCCAGCAGCTACCGAGGACAAACCAACACCGGGGAGCTGTTTTTT. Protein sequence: CASSYRGQTNTGELFF.

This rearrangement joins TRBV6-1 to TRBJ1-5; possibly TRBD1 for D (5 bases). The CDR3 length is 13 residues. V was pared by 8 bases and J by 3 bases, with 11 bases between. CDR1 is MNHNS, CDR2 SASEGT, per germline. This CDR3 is CASDDRNNQPQHF. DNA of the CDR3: TGTGCCAGCGACGACAGAAACAATCAGCCCCAGCATTTT.

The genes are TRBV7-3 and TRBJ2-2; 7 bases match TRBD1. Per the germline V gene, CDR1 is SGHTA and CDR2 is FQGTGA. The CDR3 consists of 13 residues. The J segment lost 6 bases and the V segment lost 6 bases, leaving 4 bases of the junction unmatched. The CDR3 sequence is CASSSTGAGELFF. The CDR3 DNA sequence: TGTGCCAGCAGTTCCACAGGGGCCGGGGAGCTGTTTTTT.

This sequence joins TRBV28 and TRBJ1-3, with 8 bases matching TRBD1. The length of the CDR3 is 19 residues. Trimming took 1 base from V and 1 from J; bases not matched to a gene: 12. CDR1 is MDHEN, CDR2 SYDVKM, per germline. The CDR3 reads CASSLYRGIVLGSGNTIYF. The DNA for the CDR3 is TGTGCCAGCAGTTTATACAGGGGGATAGTCCTTGGGTCTGGAAACACCATATATTTT.